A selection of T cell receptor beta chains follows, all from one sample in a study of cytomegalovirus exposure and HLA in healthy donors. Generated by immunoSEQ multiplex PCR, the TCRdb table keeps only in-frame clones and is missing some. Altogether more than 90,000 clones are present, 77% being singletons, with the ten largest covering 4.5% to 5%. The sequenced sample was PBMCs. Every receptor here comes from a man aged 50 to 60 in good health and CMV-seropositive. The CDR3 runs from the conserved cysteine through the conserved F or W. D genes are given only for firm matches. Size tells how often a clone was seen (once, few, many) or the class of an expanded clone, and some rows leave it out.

DNA: TGTGCCAGTTTCAGAGGGGGGGGAATGAACACTGAAGCTTTCTTT; CDR3: CASFRGGGMNTEAFF; size: .; D: .; V: TRBV6-1; J: TRBJ1-1
DNA: TGTGCCAGCAGCTTAGTCCGGGAGCCCCGCTCACCCCTCCACTTT; CDR3: CASSLVREPRSPLHF; size: .; D: .; V: TRBV7-2; J: TRBJ1-6
DNA: TGTGCCAGCAGTCGGCAGGGAGGAAGCAATCAGCCCCAGCATTTT; CDR3: CASSRQGGSNQPQHF; size: .; D: .; V: TRBV7-2; J: TRBJ1-5
DNA: TGCGCCAGCAGCTTGGCCCTCGGGACAGGGAACGAGCAGTACTTC; CDR3: CASSLALGTGNEQYF; size: few; D: TRBD1; V: TRBV5-1; J: TRBJ2-7
DNA: TGCGCCAGCAAAGGGGGGGATGGTAGAGAAAAACTGTTTTTT; CDR3: CASKGGDGREKLFF; size: .; D: .; V: TRBV5-1; J: TRBJ1-4
DNA: TGTGCCAGCTCACCATGGGGCAGAAACACCGGGGAGCTGTTTTTT; CDR3: CASSPWGRNTGELFF; size: .; D: .; V: TRBV18; J: TRBJ2-2
DNA: TGCAGCGCTTCCAGGGGAGACTATGGCTACACCTTC; CDR3: CSASRGDYGYTF; size: .; D: .; V: TRBV29-1; J: TRBJ1-2
DNA: TGCAGCGTTCCCAGGGGCAGAGATAACAATGAGCAGTTCTTC; CDR3: CSVPRGRDNNEQFF; size: .; D: .; V: TRBV29-1; J: TRBJ2-1
DNA: TGTGCCAGCAGTGAAGCCTTCGGACAGGGAAGGAGCAATCAGCCCCAGCATTTT; CDR3: CASSEAFGQGRSNQPQHF; size: .; D: TRBD1; V: TRBV6-1; J: TRBJ1-5
DNA: TGTGCCAGCACCGGACAGGAGAACTCCTACGAGCAGTACTTC; CDR3: CASTGQENSYEQYF; size: .; D: TRBD1; V: TRBV6-6; J: TRBJ2-7
DNA: TGCAGCGTTGGTTCAGGTTCGAGCTCCTACGAGCAGTACTTC; CDR3: CSVGSGSSSYEQYF; size: .; D: .; V: TRBV29-1; J: TRBJ2-7
DNA: TGTGCCAGCAGACCGACAGGGAACTATGGCTACACCTTC; CDR3: CASRPTGNYGYTF; size: .; D: TRBD1; V: TRBV25-1; J: TRBJ1-2
DNA: TGTGCCAGCAGCCGAACAGCGGGATCAACCACAGATACGCAGTATTTT; CDR3: CASSRTAGSTTDTQYF; size: .; D: TRBD2; V: TRBV25-1; J: TRBJ2-3